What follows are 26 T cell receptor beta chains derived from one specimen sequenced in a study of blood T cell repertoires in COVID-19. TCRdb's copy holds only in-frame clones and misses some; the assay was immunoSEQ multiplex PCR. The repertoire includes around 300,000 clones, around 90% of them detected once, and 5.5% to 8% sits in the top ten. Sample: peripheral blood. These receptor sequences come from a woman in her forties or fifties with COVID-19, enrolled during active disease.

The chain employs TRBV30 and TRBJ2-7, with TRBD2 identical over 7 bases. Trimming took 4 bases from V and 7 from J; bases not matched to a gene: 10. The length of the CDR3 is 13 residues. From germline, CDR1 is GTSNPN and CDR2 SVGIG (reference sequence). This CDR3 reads CAWTGGSGWEQYF. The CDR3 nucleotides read TGTGCCTGGACTGGCGGGAGTGGGTGGGAGCAGTACTTC.

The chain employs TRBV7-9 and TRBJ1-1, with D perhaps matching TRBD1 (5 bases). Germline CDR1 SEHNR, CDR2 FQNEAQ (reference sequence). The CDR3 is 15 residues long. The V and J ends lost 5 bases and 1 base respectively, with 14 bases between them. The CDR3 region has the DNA TGTGCCAGCAGCCCGCGGACATATAGGAACACTGAAGCTTTCTTT. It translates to CASSPRTYRNTEAFF.

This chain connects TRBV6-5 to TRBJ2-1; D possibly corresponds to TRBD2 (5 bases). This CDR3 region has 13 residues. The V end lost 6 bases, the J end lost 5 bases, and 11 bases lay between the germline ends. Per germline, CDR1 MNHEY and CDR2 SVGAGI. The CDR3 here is CASSRGINNEQFF. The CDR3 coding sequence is TGTGCCAGCAGCCGGGGTATCAACAATGAGCAGTTCTTC.

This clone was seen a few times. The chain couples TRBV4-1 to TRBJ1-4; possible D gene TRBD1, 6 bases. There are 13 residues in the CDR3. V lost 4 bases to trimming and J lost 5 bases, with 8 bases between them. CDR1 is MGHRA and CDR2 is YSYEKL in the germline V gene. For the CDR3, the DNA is TGCGCCAGCAGCCCACAGGGAAATGAAAAACTGTTTTTT. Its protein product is CASSPQGNEKLFF.

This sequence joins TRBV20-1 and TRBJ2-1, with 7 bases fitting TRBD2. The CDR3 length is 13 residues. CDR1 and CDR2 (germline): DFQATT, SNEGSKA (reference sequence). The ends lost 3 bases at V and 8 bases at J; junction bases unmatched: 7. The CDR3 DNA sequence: TGCAGTGCTAGTCTGGGCGGGAGCGATGAGCAGTTCTTC. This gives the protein CSASLGGSDEQFF.

The CDR3 DNA follows: TGTGCCTGGAGTATAAACAGGGACTATGGCTACACCTTC. It translates to CAWSINRDYGYTF. The rearrangement uses TRBV30 and TRBJ1-2; possibly TRBD1 for D (6 bases). The CDR3 extends over 13 amino acids. Trimming stripped 2 bases from V and 3 bases from J, with 10 bases between. Germline values: CDR1 GTSNPN, CDR2 SVGIG (reference sequence).

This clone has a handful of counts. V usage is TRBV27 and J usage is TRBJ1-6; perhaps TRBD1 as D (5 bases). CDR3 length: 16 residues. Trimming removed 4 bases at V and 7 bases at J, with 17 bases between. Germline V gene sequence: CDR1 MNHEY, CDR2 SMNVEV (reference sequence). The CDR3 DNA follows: TGTGCCAGCAGTTCATTTGACCGGGAGGGGAATTCACCCCTCCACTTT. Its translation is CASSSFDREGNSPLHF.

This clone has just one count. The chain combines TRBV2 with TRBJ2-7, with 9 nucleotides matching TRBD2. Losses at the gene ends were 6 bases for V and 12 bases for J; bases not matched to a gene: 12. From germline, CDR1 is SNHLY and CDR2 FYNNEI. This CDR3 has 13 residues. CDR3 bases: TGTGCCAGCAGATTGGCTAGCGGGACCCCGCCGTACTTC. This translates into CASRLASGTPPYF.

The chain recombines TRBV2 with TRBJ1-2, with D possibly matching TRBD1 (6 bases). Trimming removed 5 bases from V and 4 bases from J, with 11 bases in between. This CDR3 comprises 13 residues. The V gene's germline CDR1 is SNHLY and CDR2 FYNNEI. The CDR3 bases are TGTGCCAGCAGTCCGCGGACAGCCTATGGCTACACCTTC. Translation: CASSPRTAYGYTF.

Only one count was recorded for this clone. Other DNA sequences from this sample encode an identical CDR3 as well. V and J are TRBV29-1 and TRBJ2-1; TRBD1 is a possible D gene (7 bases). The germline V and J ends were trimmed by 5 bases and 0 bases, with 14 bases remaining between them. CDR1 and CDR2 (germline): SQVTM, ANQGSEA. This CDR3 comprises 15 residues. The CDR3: CSVSQGGSSYNEQFF. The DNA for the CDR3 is TGCAGCGTTTCTCAGGGGGGAAGCTCCTACAATGAGCAGTTCTTC.

This chain's CDR3 is CASSPPVSGLATYEQYF. The DNA for the CDR3 is TGTGCCAGCTCACCACCGGTGTCGGGACTAGCCACCTACGAGCAGTACTTC. V is TRBV18 and J is TRBJ2-7; TRBD2 matches 9 bases. The CDR3 runs 17 residues. The V gene's germline CDR1 is KGHSH and CDR2 LQKENI. V was clipped by 0 bases and J by 2 bases; unmatched bases: 8.

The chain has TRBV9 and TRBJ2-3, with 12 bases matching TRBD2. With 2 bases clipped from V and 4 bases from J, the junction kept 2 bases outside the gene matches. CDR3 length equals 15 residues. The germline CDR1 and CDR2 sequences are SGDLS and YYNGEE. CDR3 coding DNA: TGTGCCAGCAGCGTGACTAGCGGGGGCGCAGATACGCAGTATTTT. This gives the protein CASSVTSGGADTQYF. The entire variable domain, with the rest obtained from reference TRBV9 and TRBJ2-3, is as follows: DSGVTQTPKHLITATGQRVTLRCSPRSGDLSVYWYQQSLDQGLQFLIQYYNGEERAKGNILERFSAQQFPDLHSELNLSSLELGDSALYFCASSVTSGGADTQYFGPGTRLTVL.

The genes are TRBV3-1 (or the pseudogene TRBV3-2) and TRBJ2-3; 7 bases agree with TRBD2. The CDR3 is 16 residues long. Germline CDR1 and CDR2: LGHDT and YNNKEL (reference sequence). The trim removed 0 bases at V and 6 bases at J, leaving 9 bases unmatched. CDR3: CASSQELGTIGDTQYF. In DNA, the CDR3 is TGTGCCAGCAGCCAAGAATTGGGGACTATCGGGGATACGCAGTATTTT.

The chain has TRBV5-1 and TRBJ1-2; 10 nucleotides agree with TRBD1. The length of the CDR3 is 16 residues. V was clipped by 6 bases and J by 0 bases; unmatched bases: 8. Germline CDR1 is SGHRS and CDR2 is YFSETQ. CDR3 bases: TGCGCCAGCAACCCGGGACAGGGGAGTCCTAACTATGGCTACACCTTC. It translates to CASNPGQGSPNYGYTF.

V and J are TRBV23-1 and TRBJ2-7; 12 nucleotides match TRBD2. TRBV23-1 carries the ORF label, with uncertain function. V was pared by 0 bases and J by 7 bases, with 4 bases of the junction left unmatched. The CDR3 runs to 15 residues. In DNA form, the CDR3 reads TGCGCCAGCAGTCAATCGTGCGGACTAGCGGGAGAGCAGTACTTC. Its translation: CASSQSCGLAGEQYF.

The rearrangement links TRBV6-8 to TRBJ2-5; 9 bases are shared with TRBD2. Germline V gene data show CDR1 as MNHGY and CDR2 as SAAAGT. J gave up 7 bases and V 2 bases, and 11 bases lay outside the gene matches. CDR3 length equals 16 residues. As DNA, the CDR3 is TGTGCCAGCAGTTACGTCCCTAGCGGGACCTCAAGGACCCAGTACTTC. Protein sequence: CASSYVPSGTSRTQYF.

CDR3 coding DNA: TGTGCCAGCAGTCAGAGCGGGTACTCCTACAATGAGCAGTTCTTC. Translated, it gives CASSQSGYSYNEQFF. This rearrangement joins TRBV7-9 to TRBJ2-1; a weak D match, TRBD2 (6 bases). Trimming left V 6 bases short and J 0 bases short, with 12 bases between. The CDR3 covers 15 residues. Looked up from germline, CDR1 is SEHNR and CDR2 is FQNEAQ (reference sequence).

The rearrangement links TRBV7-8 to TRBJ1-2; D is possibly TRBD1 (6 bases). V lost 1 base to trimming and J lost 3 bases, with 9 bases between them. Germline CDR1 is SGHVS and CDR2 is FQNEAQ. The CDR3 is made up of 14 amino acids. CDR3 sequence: CASSLGTEYYGYTF. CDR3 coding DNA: TGTGCCAGCAGCTTAGGGACAGAGTACTATGGCTACACCTTC.

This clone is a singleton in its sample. CDR3 DNA: TGTGCCAGCAGTTACTCGTCTCAGGGCTACACCTTC. It codes for CASSYSSQGYTF. The gene calls are TRBV6-6 and TRBJ1-2; D ambiguous. There are 12 residues in the CDR3. V lost 0 bases and J lost 8, with 7 bases in between. CDR1 is MNHNY and CDR2 is SVGAGI in the germline V gene (reference sequence).

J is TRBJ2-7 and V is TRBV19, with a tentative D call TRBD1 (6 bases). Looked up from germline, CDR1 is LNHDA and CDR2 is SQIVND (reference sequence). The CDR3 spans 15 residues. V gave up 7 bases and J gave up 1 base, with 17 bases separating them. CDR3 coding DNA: TGTGCCAGTAAAAAACAGGGTCCTTCATCCTACGAGCAGTACTTC. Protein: CASKKQGPSSYEQYF.

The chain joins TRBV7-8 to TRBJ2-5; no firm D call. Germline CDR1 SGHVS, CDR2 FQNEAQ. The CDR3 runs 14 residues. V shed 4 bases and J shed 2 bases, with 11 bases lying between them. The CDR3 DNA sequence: TGTGCCAGCAGCTCGACACGGATACAAGAGACCCAGTACTTC. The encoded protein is CASSSTRIQETQYF.

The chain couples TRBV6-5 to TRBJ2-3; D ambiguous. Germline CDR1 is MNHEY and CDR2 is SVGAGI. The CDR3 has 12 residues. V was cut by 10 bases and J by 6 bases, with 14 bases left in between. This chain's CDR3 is CATQTAVDTQYF. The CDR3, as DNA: TGTGCCACACAAACCGCGGTGGATACGCAGTATTTT.

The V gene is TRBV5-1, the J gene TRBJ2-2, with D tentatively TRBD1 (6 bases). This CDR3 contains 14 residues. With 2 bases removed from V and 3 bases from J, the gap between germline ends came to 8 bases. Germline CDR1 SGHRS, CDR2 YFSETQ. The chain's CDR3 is CASSFGGYTGELFF. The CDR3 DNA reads TGCGCCAGCAGCTTTGGGGGCTACACCGGGGAGCTGTTTTTT.

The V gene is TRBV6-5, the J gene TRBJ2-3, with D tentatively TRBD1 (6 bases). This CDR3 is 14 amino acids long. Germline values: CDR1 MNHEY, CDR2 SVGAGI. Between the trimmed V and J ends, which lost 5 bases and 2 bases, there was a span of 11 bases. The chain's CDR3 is CASSTRTATDTQYF. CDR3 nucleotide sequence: TGTGCCAGCAGTACCCGGACAGCCACAGATACGCAGTATTTT.

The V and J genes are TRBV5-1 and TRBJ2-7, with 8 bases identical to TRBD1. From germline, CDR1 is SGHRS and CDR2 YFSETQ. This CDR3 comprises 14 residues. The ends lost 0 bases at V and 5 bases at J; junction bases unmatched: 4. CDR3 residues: CASSLGQGANEQYF. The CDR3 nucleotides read TGCGCCAGCAGCTTGGGGCAGGGGGCCAACGAGCAGTACTTC.

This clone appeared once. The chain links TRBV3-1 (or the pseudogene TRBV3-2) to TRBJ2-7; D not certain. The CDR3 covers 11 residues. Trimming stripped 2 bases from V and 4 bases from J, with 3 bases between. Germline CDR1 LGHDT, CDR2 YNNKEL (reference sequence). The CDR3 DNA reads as TGTGCCAGCAGCCAACTTTACGAGCAGTACTTC. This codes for CASSQLYEQYF.